Below, 18 T cell receptor beta chains from the same sample are listed, as sequenced in a study of blood T cell repertoires in COVID-19. Generated by immunoSEQ multiplex PCR, the TCRdb table keeps only in-frame clones and is missing some. Of 85,000 to 100,000 clones detected, 55% to 80% appear once; the ten largest clones hold roughly 25%. The material sequenced was peripheral blood. These receptor sequences come from an older woman in a cohort sampled during active or convalescent COVID-19.

This clone was picked up a small number of times. J is TRBJ1-1 and V is TRBV18; TRBD1 aligns across 8 bases. CDR3 length: 17 amino acids. The germline V gene encodes CDR1 KGHSH and CDR2 LQKENI. Unmatched junction bases numbered 9, after V lost 2 bases and J lost 1 base. Here the CDR3 DNA reads TGTGCCAGCTCACCAAACACCAGGGGGCAGGGGAACACTGAAGCTTTCTTT. It is translated as CASSPNTRGQGNTEAFF. The full variable domain, in which reference TRBV18 and TRBJ1-1 provide the parts outside the CDR3, is NAGVMQNPRHLVRRRGQEARLRCSPMKGHSHVYWYRQLPEEGLKFMVYLQKENIIDESGMPKERFSAEFPKEGPSILRIQQVVRGDSAAYFCASSPNTRGQGNTEAFFGQGTRLTVV.

This chain uses TRBV6-2 or TRBV6-3 with TRBJ2-3; D ambiguous. There are 12 residues in the CDR3. Trimming pared 4 bases from V and 6 bases from J, leaving 8 bases between. Per the germline V gene, CDR1 is MNHEY and CDR2 is SVGEGT. Here the CDR3 reads CASSLASDTQYF. The CDR3 nucleotides read TGTGCCAGCAGTTTAGCATCGGATACGCAGTATTTT.

The gene calls are TRBV7-9 and TRBJ2-7; 15 positions agree with TRBD2. The CDR3 sequence is 19 residues long. Germline V lookup: CDR1 SEHNR, CDR2 FQNEAQ (reference sequence). With V trimmed by 5 bases and J by 4 bases, 15 bases remained unmatched. The DNA of the CDR3 is TGTGCCAGCAGCCAGCCTGGACTAGCGGGGGGGCAGCGGTCTTACGAGCAGTACTTC. Translation gives CASSQPGLAGGQRSYEQYF.

The chain combines TRBV4-1 with TRBJ2-1; 9 positions agree with TRBD2. This CDR3 has 18 amino acids. Germline V gives CDR1 MGHRA, CDR2 YSYEKL. The V and J ends lost 0 bases and 1 base, in that order; junction bases with no gene match: 7. The CDR3 DNA follows: TGCGCCAGCAGCCAAGATGTGGGTGCGGGGGGGTCCTACAATGAGCAGTTCTTC. Amino acid sequence: CASSQDVGAGGSYNEQFF.

This chain joins TRBV5-6 and TRBJ1-2; 7 bases line up with TRBD1. With V trimmed by 4 bases and J by 4 bases, 4 bases remained unmatched. This CDR3 comprises 13 residues. Per the germline V gene, CDR1 is SGHDT and CDR2 is YYEEEE. CDR3 protein: CASSTRGLYGYTF. The CDR3 coding sequence is TGTGCCAGCAGCACGAGGGGGCTCTATGGCTACACCTTC.

The J gene is TRBJ1-1, the V gene TRBV30, with TRBD1 as a possible D gene (5 bases). Trimming removed 5 bases at V and 3 bases at J, with 7 bases between. Germline assignment: CDR1 GTSNPN and CDR2 SVGIG (reference sequence). CDR3 size: 11 residues. CDR3 sequence reads: CAWAQDTEAFF. The CDR3 coding sequence is TGTGCCTGGGCACAGGACACTGAAGCTTTCTTT.

V usage is TRBV7-9 and J usage is TRBJ2-7; possible D gene TRBD2, 6 bases. With 5 bases removed from V and 2 bases from J, the gap between germline ends came to 19 bases. Germline lookup yields CDR1 SEHNR and CDR2 FQNEAQ (reference sequence). The CDR3 is made up of 16 amino acids. CDR3 residues: CASSPRGLATAYEQYF. In DNA form, the CDR3 reads TGTGCCAGCAGCCCTCGAGGTCTAGCGACTGCCTACGAGCAGTACTTC.

This clone has just a few counts. The chain has TRBV5-4 and TRBJ2-1; D is ambiguous. Per germline, CDR1 SGHNT and CDR2 YYREEE (reference sequence). Trimming shortened V by 0 bases and J by 7 bases, and 5 bases separated the two germline ends. The CDR3 consists of 12 residues. The CDR3 protein is CASSLDSNEQFF. In nucleotides, the CDR3 is TGTGCCAGCAGCTTGGATAGTAATGAGCAGTTCTTC.

This chain uses TRBV19 with TRBJ1-2; 8 bases fit TRBD1. The V gene's germline CDR1 is LNHDA and CDR2 SQIVND (reference sequence). The CDR3 runs 14 residues. The V gene end was trimmed by 5 bases and the J gene end by 4 bases; junction bases not matched to a gene: 6. CDR3 in DNA: TGTGCCAGTAGTCCGGGACAGGCTAGCTATGGCTACACCTTC. Its protein product is CASSPGQASYGYTF.

This chain joins TRBV10-3 and TRBJ2-5; the D is unclear. The V and J ends lost 6 bases and 5 bases respectively, with 13 bases between them. CDR1 ENHRY and CDR2 SYGVKD come from the germline V gene. The CDR3 spans 13 residues. This CDR3 is CAISTPARETQYF. The CDR3 DNA reads TGTGCCATCAGCACCCCCGCTCGGGAGACCCAGTACTTC.

This chain uses TRBV24-1 with TRBJ2-3, with D maybe TRBD1 (6 bases). V was clipped by 4 bases and J by 2 bases, with 18 bases between them. The CDR3 runs 17 residues. CDR1 and CDR2 from the germline V gene are KGHDR and SFDVKD. This CDR3 is CATSDPPGEVATDTQYF. In DNA, the CDR3 is TGTGCCACCAGTGACCCCCCAGGGGAAGTGGCCACAGATACGCAGTATTTT.

The chain uses TRBV29-1 and TRBJ2-7; weak D call: TRBD1 (5 bases). CDR1 is SQVTM and CDR2 is ANQGSEA in the germline V gene. The CDR3 totals 13 residues. Trimming took off 4 bases at V and 2 bases at J, with 12 bases between the two ends. The CDR3 nucleotides are TGCAGCGTTGGAACAGGCCTTCCCTACGAGCAGTACTTC. Its translation is CSVGTGLPYEQYF.

This clone appeared a single time. The rearrangement links TRBV19 to TRBJ1-2; TRBD1 aligns across 9 bases. There are 14 residues in the CDR3. CDR1 is LNHDA and CDR2 is SQIVND in the germline V gene (reference sequence). J gave up 5 bases and V 3 bases, and 4 bases lay outside the gene matches. The CDR3 is CASSMPGQGYGYTF. CDR3 nucleotides: TGTGCCAGTAGTATGCCGGGACAGGGTTATGGCTACACCTTC.

This clone was picked up a small number of times. The chain combines TRBV30 with TRBJ1-1; D remains ambiguous. The V end lost 5 bases, the J end lost 5 bases, and 9 bases lay between the germline ends. The V gene's germline CDR1 is GTSNPN and CDR2 SVGIG (reference sequence). This CDR3 contains 11 residues. The CDR3 nucleotides are TGTGCCTGGGGTAGAGGGACTGAAGCTTTCTTT. This gives the protein CAWGRGTEAFF.

The chain has TRBV29-1 and TRBJ1-1, with D maybe TRBD1 (5 bases). The CDR3 has 12 amino acids. Germline loops: CDR1 SQVTM, CDR2 ANQGSEA. Between the trimmed V and J ends, which lost 4 bases and 4 bases, there was a span of 10 bases. DNA of the CDR3: TGCAGCGTTGGGGGCTTTGGCACTGAAGCTTTCTTT. Its translation: CSVGGFGTEAFF.

A few counts support this clone. This chain connects TRBV5-1 to TRBJ1-2; a weak D match, TRBD1 (5 bases). CDR1 is SGHRS, CDR2 YFSETQ, per germline. The CDR3 spans 12 residues. The germline V and J ends were trimmed by 6 bases and 8 bases, with 14 bases remaining between them. The CDR3 DNA follows: TGCGCCAGCAAGGACCCAGGGAAGGGCTACACCTTC. It specifies CASKDPGKGYTF.

CDR3 in DNA: TGTGCCAGTAGTATAGCGGGGGGGTTCACGGATACGCAGTATTTT. This gives the protein CASSIAGGFTDTQYF. The chain has TRBV19 and TRBJ2-3, with 8 bases that match TRBD2. Germline V CDR1 and CDR2: LNHDA, SQIVND (reference sequence). The CDR3 has 15 residues. V gave up 1 base and J gave up 6 bases; unmatched junction bases: 6.

The rearrangement links TRBV19 to TRBJ2-3, with TRBD1 identical over 8 bases. This CDR3 comprises 17 residues. The germline CDR1 and CDR2 sequences are LNHDA and SQIVND (reference sequence). The J segment lost 4 bases and the V segment lost 5 bases, leaving 14 bases of the junction unmatched. CDR3 amino acids: CASSSLRTGILPDTQYF. The CDR3 region has the DNA TGTGCCAGTAGTTCCCTTCGGACAGGGATATTGCCAGATACGCAGTATTTT.